This T cell receptor beta chain was sequenced during a study of T cells in Graves' hyperthyroidism and ophthalmopathy. Many counts were recorded for this clonotype. Using RNA transcripts as the source, TCR beta CDR3 regions were amplified. RT-PCR in the first round (using the HTBI primer set) targeted the TCR CDR3. MiXCR, run by TCRdb on the multiplex PCR reads, gives a single entry per CDR3 protein. The sample has almost 600,000 distinct CDR3 sequences, approximately 14% seen once; the top ten hold approximately 5.7%. Diagnoses used clinical symptoms, serum thyroxine and TRAb, thyroid ultrasound and orbital computed tomography. The receptor comes from a woman in her twenties or thirties with Graves' hyperthyroidism that later progressed to Graves' ophthalmopathy. Sequencing was carried out using blood.

CDR3 DNA: TGTGCCAGCAGCTGGGGGACTAGCGGGAACATTCAGTACTTC. It yields the protein CASSWGTSGNIQYF. The V and J genes are TRBV5-6 and TRBJ2-4, with 12 bases lining up with TRBD2. The CDR3 loop spans 14 amino acids. Germline V gives CDR1 SGHDT, CDR2 YYEEEE. V lost 3 bases to trimming and J lost 7 bases; unmatched junction nucleotides: 2.